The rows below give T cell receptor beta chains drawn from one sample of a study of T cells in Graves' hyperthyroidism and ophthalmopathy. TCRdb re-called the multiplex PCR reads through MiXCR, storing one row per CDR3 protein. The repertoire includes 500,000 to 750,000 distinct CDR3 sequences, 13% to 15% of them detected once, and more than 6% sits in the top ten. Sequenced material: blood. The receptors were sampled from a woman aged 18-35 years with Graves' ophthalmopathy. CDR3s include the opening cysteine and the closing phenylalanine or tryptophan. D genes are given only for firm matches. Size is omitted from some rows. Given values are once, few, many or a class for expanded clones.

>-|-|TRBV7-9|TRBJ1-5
CASSLGGVAADQPQHF
TGTGCCAGCAGCCTTGGAGGGGTAGCGGCCGATCAGCCCCAGCATTTT
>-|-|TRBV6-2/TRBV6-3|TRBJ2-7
CATLDSVPQQYF
TGTGCCACCCTGGACAGCGTACCTCAGCAGTACTTC
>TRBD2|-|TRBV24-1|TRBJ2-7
CATSDDRLAGEVYEQYF
TGTGCCACCAGTGACGACCGACTAGCGGGAGAGGTCTACGAGCAGTACTTC
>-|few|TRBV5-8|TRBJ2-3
CASRGGAEPDTQYF
TGTGCCAGCAGGGGGGGCGCGGAGCCAGATACGCAGTATTTT
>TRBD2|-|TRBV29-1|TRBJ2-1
CSGEGRHSYNEQFF
TGCAGCGGGGAGGGGAGGCACTCCTACAATGAGCAGTTCTTC
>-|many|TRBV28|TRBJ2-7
CASTRDREAYEQYF
TGTGCCAGCACCAGAGACAGGGAGGCCTACGAGCAGTACTTC
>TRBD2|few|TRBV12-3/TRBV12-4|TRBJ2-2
CASRSSGGPNTGELFF
TGTGCCAGCAGATCTAGCGGGGGGCCGAACACCGGGGAGCTGTTTTTT
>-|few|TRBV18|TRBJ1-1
CASSPPSGHTEAFF
TGTGCCAGCTCACCACCTTCCGGGCACACTGAAGCTTTCTTT
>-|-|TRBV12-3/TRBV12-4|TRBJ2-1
CASSFTGGSADEQFF
TGTGCCAGCAGTTTTACCGGGGGCTCGGCGGATGAGCAGTTCTTC
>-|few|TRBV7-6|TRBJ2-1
CASSLNGMVNEQFF
TGTGCCAGCAGCTTGAACGGGATGGTCAATGAGCAGTTCTTC
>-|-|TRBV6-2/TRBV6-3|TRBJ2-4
CASNRERSIQYF
TGTGCCAGCAACAGGGAGAGATCCATTCAGTACTTC
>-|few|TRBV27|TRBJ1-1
CASSVGPNTEAFF
TGTGCCAGCAGTGTGGGACCCAACACTGAAGCTTTCTTT
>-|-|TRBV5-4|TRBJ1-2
CASSFAPYSTNYGYTF
TGTGCCAGCAGCTTCGCCCCGTACAGCACGAACTATGGCTACACCTTC
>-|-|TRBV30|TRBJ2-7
CASHRRDKANVGEQCF
TGTGCCTCCCACCGAAGGGACAAGGCCAATGTGGGCGAGCAGTGCTTC
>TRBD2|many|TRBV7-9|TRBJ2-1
CASSPREGQLYNEQFF
TGTGCCAGCTCGCCCCGGGAGGGACAACTCTACAATGAGCAGTTCTTC
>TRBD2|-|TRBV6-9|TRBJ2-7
CASSYAEGSVRTSGYEQYF
TGTGCCAGCAGTTACGCTGAGGGGTCGGTAAGGACTAGCGGGTACGAGCAGTACTTC
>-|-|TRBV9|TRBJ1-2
CASTQVTGSGYTF
TGTGCCAGCACCCAGGTCACGGGTTCTGGCTACACCTTC
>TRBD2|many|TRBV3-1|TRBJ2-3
CASSLLLAGGVDTQYF
TGTGCCAGCAGCCTATTACTAGCGGGAGGAGTAGATACGCAGTATTTT
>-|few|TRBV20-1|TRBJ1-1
CSARAGRFEAFF
TGCAGTGCTAGGGCGGGACGGTTTGAAGCTTTCTTT
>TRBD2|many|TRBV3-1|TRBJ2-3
CASSQDPGTSGTGQYF
TGTGCCAGCAGCCAAGACCCCGGGACTAGCGGGACCGGGCAGTATTTT
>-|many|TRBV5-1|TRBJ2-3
CASSLEGAPDTQYF
TGCGCCAGCAGCTTGGAAGGGGCCCCAGATACGCAGTATTTT
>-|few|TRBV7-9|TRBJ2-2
CASSPNRGTVSFTGELFF
TGTGCCAGCAGCCCAAATAGGGGTACAGTCTCTTTCACCGGGGAGCTGTTTTTT
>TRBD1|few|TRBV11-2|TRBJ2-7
CASSRSRDREYEQYF
TGTGCCAGCAGCCGAAGCCGGGACAGGGAATACGAGCAGTACTTC
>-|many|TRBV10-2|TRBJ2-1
CASSGRELNEQFF
TGCGCCAGCAGCGGTCGGGAGTTGAATGAGCAGTTCTTC
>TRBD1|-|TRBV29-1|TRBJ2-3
CSVGGTGPDTQYF
TGCAGCGTTGGGGGGACAGGGCCAGATACGCAGTATTTT
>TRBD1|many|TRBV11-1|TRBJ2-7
CASSLYRGDTYEQYF
TGTGCCAGCAGCCTCTACAGGGGTGACACCTACGAGCAGTACTTC
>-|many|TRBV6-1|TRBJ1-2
CASSHSPNYGYTF
TGTGCCAGCAGTCACTCTCCTAACTATGGCTACACCTTC
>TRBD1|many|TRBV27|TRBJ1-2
CASSLIGQGSGYTF
TGTGCCAGCAGTTTAATTGGACAGGGAAGTGGCTACACCTTC
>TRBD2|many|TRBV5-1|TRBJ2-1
CASSPAGTSGRGSEQFF
TGCGCCAGCAGCCCGGCGGGGACTAGCGGGAGGGGAAGTGAGCAGTTCTTC
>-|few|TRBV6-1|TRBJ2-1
CASSEAGHNEQFF
TGTGCCAGCAGTGAAGCTGGACACAATGAGCAGTTCTTC
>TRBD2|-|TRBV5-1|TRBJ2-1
CASSLAGLAGDREQFF
TGCGCCAGCAGCTTGGCCGGGTTAGCGGGAGATCGAGAGCAGTTCTTC
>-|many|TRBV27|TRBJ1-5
CASSFGGGANNQPQHF
TGTGCCAGCAGTTTCGGGGGGGGCGCGAACAATCAGCCCCAGCATTTT
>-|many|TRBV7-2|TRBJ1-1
CASKERLNTEAFF
TGTGCCAGCAAAGAGAGGTTGAACACTGAAGCTTTCTTT
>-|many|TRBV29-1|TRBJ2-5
CSVEDGEGPETQYF
TGCAGCGTTGAAGATGGGGAAGGGCCGGAGACCCAGTACTTC
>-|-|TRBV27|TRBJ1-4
CASSYHLTGEKLFF
TGTGCCAGCAGTTACCATTTGACTGGTGAAAAACTGTTTTTT
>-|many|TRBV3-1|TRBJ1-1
CASSQDIGPPGYAEAFF
TGTGCCAGCAGCCAAGATATCGGGCCTCCAGGCTACGCTGAAGCTTTCTTT
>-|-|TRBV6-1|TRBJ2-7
CATTRDQLREQYF
TGTGCCACTACCCGGGATCAACTCCGCGAGCAGTACTTC
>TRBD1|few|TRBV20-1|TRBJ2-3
CSASRQGAFADTQYF
TGCAGTGCTAGCCGACAGGGGGCGTTTGCAGATACGCAGTATTTT
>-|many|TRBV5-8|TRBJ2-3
CASSLGLGWADTQYF
TGTGCCAGCAGCTTGGGTCTAGGTTGGGCAGATACGCAGTATTTT
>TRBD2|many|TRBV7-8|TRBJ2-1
CASSPREREGRHEQFF
TGTGCCAGCAGCCCCCGTGAGCGGGAGGGCCGCCATGAGCAGTTCTTC
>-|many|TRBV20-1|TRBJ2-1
CSARGASWEQFF
TGCAGTGCTAGGGGGGCATCTTGGGAGCAGTTCTTC
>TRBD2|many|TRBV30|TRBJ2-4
CAWSVVAGEGIQYF
TGTGCCTGGAGTGTAGTAGCGGGCGAAGGAATTCAGTACTTC
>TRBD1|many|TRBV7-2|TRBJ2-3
CASSSPGQGGVDTQYF
TGTGCCAGCAGCTCCCCGGGACAGGGAGGAGTAGATACGCAGTATTTT
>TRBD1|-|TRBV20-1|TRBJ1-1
CSARKTGGNTEAFF
TGCAGTGCTAGGAAGACAGGGGGGAACACTGAAGCTTTCTTT
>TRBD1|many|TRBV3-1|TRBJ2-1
CASSSFSGTAYNEQFF
TGTGCCAGCAGCTCCTTCTCCGGGACAGCTTACAATGAGCAGTTCTTC
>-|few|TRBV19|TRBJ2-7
CASSISAGNYEQYF
TGTGCCAGTAGTATAAGTGCAGGAAACTACGAGCAGTACTTC
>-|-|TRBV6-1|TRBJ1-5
CASSEAARRRTSNQPQHF
TGTGCCAGCAGTGAAGCCGCGCGACGGCGGACTAGCAATCAGCCCCAGCATTTT
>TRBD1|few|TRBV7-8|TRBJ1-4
CASSADRGGLEKLFF
TGTGCCAGCAGCGCCGACAGGGGAGGCCTTGAAAAACTGTTTTTT
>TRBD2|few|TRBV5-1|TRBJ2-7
CASSPGYRPLAGVSYEQYF
TGCGCCAGCAGCCCGGGCTACCGACCACTAGCGGGAGTCTCCTACGAGCAGTACTTC
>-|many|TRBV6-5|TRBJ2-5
CASSYSGGMWETQYF
TGTGCCAGCAGTTACAGTGGCGGGATGTGGGAGACCCAGTACTTC
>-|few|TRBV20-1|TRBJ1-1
CSAHARGEGTEAFF
TGCAGTGCTCACGCCAGGGGCGAGGGCACTGAAGCTTTCTTT
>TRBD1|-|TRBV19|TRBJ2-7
CASSTLDRGREGEQYF
TGTGCCAGTAGTACCCTGGACAGGGGGCGAGAAGGCGAGCAGTACTTC
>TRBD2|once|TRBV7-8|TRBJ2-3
CASSMGGRLADTQYF
TGTGCCAGCAGTATGGGCGGGAGGTTGGCAGATACGCAGTATTTT
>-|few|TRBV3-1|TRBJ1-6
CASSQGSPLHF
TGTGCCAGCAGCCAAGGGTCACCCCTCCACTTT
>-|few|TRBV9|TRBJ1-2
CASSELRDTYGYTF
TGTGCCAGCAGCGAACTTCGGGACACCTATGGCTACACCTTC
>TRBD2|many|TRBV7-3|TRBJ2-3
CASSDGTSGILYTDTQYF
TGTGCCAGCAGCGACGGGACTAGCGGGATACTATACACAGATACGCAGTATTTT
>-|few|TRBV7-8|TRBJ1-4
CASSLAGGEEKLFF
TGTGCCAGCAGCCTAGCGGGGGGGGAGGAAAAACTGTTTTTT
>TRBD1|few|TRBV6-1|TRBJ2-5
CASRRGQGRGETQYF
TGTGCCAGCAGAAGGGGACAGGGGAGGGGAGAGACCCAGTACTTC
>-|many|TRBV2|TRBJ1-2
CASSEQEANYGYTF
TGTGCCAGCAGTGAACAGGAAGCTAACTATGGCTACACCTTC
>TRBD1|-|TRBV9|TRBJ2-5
CASSVTGGLETQYF
TGTGCCAGCAGCGTAACAGGGGGCCTTGAGACCCAGTACTTC